A single sample is the source of the 5 T cell receptor beta chains below, sequenced in a study of blood T cell repertoires in COVID-19. The data were produced by immunoSEQ multiplex PCR, yet TCRdb's version contains in-frame clones alone and is incomplete. The sample contains fewer than 200,000 clones, about 80% of which appear only once. Source material: peripheral blood. The origin of the receptors is a man between 65 and 79 years old with active or convalescent COVID-19.

The V and J genes are TRBV7-8 and TRBJ2-7; D call uncertain. Germline V gene lookup returns CDR1 SGHVS and CDR2 FQNEAQ. The CDR3 loop spans 16 amino acids. V lost 1 base and J 0 bases, leaving 13 bases between the germline ends. The CDR3 DNA sequence: TGTGCCAGCAGCTTAGAACGCCCGGAGAGCTCCTACGAGCAGTACTTC. It codes for CASSLERPESSYEQYF.

The chain recombines TRBV28 with TRBJ2-5, with TRBD1 as a possible D gene (6 bases). Trimming took 8 bases from V and 5 from J, leaving 15 bases between them. This CDR3 spans 13 amino acids. Germline CDR1 and CDR2: MDHEN and SYDVKM. The CDR3 bases are TGTGCCAGCGCCAAACAGGGTTTGGAGACCCAGTACTTC. Protein sequence: CASAKQGLETQYF.

In DNA, the CDR3 is TGTGCCAGCAGTCAAGGGTGGACAGGGGTAGGCTATGGCTACACCTTC. Its translation is CASSQGWTGVGYGYTF. The chain combines TRBV27 with TRBJ1-2; TRBD1 matches at 9 bases. Germline assignment: CDR1 MNHEY and CDR2 SMNVEV (reference sequence). The CDR3 spans 16 residues. V trimming: 5 bases; J trimming: 4 bases; junction bases outside the gene matches: 11.

The chain recombines TRBV10-2 with TRBJ2-1, with D perhaps TRBD2 (5 bases). V lost 6 bases and J lost 3, with 12 bases in between. The CDR3 covers 14 residues. Germline CDR1 reads WSHSY; CDR2 reads SAAADI. The CDR3 loop is CASSMSTSYNEQFF. As DNA, the CDR3 is TGCGCCAGCAGCATGAGCACTAGCTACAATGAGCAGTTCTTC.

In its sample, this clone was seen once. V is TRBV9 and J is TRBJ1-5, with D maybe TRBD1 (5 bases). The CDR3 consists of 14 residues. CDR1 is SGDLS and CDR2 is YYNGEE in the germline V gene. The ends were cut back, 0 bases at V and 4 bases at J, with 8 bases in the middle. CDR3 DNA: TGTGCCAGCAGCGTAGATTCAGGGAATCAGCCCCAGCATTTT. Translated, it gives CASSVDSGNQPQHF.